These T cell receptor beta chains were read from a single sample in a study of CXCR3-negative and CXCR3-positive naive CD8 T cells. TCRdb re-analyzed the 5' RACE reads; it lists each CDR3 protein once, without DNA. Its table records about 98,000 distinct CDR3 sequences. Sequencing was performed on naive CXCR3+ CD8+ T cells from blood. The receptor source for this set is a human donor in good health. Some clones in this sample may be carry-over from other donors' samples. CDR3s include the opening cysteine and the closing phenylalanine or tryptophan.

>TRBJ2-7|TRBV27
CASRATGGLGYEQYF
>TRBJ2-1|TRBV7-3
CATRGPNNEQFF
>TRBJ2-7|TRBV20-1
CSARDAGEGDPYEQYF
>TRBJ2-5|TRBV23-1
CASSSRTGRQETQYF
>TRBJ2-1|TRBV19
CASNTPGLYLSYNEQFF
>TRBJ2-5|TRBV7-2
CATRPGTDQQETQYF
>TRBJ2-7|TRBV2
CASVNHYEQYF
>TRBJ1-1|TRBV28
CASSLNLRDKITTEAFF
>TRBJ2-7|TRBV20-1
CSARDRDRDILYEQYF
>TRBJ2-1|TRBV29-1
CSGGGVASSSYNEQFF
>TRBJ2-7|TRBV12-3/TRBV12-4
CASSLEGGSSYEQYF
>TRBJ2-3|TRBV7-9
CASSLRTSGDTQYF
>TRBJ2-3|TRBV20-1
CSARALETSGKYTDTQYF
>TRBJ2-5|TRBV11-2
CASSFGFLLGEETQYF
>TRBJ1-6|TRBV15
CATSRGNSPLHF
>TRBJ2-7|TRBV5-1
CASSQVRNEQYF
>TRBJ1-1|TRBV12-5
CASGTPTGGYGDTEAFF
>TRBJ2-1|TRBV5-6
CASSFGQGYNEQFF
>TRBJ2-3|TRBV4-3
CASSQGQPPTDTQYF
>TRBJ2-5|TRBV5-1
CASSLGIPGGFQETQYF
>TRBJ2-1|TRBV24-1
CATSDLKSDQFF
>TRBJ2-2|TRBV11-2
CASSPLDRGTGELFF
>TRBJ2-7|TRBV29-1
CSGGTQRGEQYF
>TRBJ2-7|TRBV7-8
CASSLTAYEQYF
>TRBJ2-3|TRBV6-2/TRBV6-3
CASSYPFGTDTQYF
>TRBJ2-3|TRBV27
CASSSPGAHTDTQYF
>TRBJ2-7|TRBV6-5
CASGAGGVWEQYF
>TRBJ1-2|TRBV3-2
CASSPGGGWSRGYTF
>TRBJ2-2|TRBV29-1
CSVGQPFTGALFF
>TRBJ2-3|TRBV29-1
CSVEDLPGGLAGGSTDTQYF
>TRBJ1-6|TRBV4-3
CASSQGDGAGSPLHF
>TRBJ1-1|TRBV12-3/TRBV12-4
CASSLDRGTEAFF
>TRBJ2-3|TRBV28
CASSTSQGATDTQYF
>TRBJ1-2|TRBV5-1
CASSPFSGEIYGYTF
>TRBJ1-1|TRBV29-1
CSAGAMNTGAFF
>TRBJ1-1|TRBV6-6
CASSYVARGNTEAFF
>TRBJ2-3|TRBV12-3/TRBV12-4
CASSGTSGGADTQYF
>TRBJ1-4|TRBV6-2/TRBV6-3
CASNALFEGGDEKLFF
>TRBJ2-1|TRBV9
CASSVEAGGSDEQFF
>TRBJ2-7|TRBV3-1
CASSSRDAGDTTYEQYF
>TRBJ2-1|TRBV12-3/TRBV12-4
CASSFPQGARNEQFF
>TRBJ2-2|TRBV5-5
CASSAPTGFSNTGELFF
>TRBJ2-7|TRBV9
CASSVRQGAYEQYF
>TRBJ2-1|TRBV4-2
CASSQGESYNEQFF
>TRBJ1-2|TRBV29-1
CSVEPVQPGYTF
>TRBJ1-1|TRBV27
CASTGGGEAFF
>TRBJ2-7|TRBV11-2
CASTGMGLSYEQYF
>TRBJ2-1|TRBV23-1
CASSQSSGSSYNEQFF
>TRBJ2-7|TRBV18
CASSREGTYEQYF
>TRBJ2-1|TRBV12-3/TRBV12-4
CASSAGLADEQFF
>TRBJ2-7|TRBV2
CASKERGGYEQYF
>TRBJ1-1|TRBV7-2
CASSLGLGGTEAFF
>TRBJ2-5|TRBV15
CATSRGTGRGQETQYF
>TRBJ2-1|TRBV5-1
CASSLEHNEQFF
>TRBJ2-7|TRBV7-6
CASSLGGPSSYEQYF
>TRBJ2-3|TRBV9
CASSPYGDTQYF
>TRBJ1-2|TRBV5-6
CASSFRTGEWNYGYTF
>TRBJ1-4|TRBV5-4
CASSLGQGPEKLFF
>TRBJ2-3|TRBV28
CASSSETSGITDTQYF